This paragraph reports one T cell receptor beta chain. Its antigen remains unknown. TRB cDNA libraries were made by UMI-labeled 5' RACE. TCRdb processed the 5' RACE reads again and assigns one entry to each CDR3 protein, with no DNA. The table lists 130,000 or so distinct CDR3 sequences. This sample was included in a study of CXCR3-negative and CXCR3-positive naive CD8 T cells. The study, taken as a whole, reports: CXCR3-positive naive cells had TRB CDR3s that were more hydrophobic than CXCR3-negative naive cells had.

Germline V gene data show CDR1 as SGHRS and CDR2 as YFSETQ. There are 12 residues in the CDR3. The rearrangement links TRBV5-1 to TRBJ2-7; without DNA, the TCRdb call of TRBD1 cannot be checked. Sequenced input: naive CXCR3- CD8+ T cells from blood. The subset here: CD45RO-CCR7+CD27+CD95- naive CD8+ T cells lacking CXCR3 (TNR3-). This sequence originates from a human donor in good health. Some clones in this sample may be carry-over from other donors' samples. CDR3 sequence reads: CASSLHPGEQYF.